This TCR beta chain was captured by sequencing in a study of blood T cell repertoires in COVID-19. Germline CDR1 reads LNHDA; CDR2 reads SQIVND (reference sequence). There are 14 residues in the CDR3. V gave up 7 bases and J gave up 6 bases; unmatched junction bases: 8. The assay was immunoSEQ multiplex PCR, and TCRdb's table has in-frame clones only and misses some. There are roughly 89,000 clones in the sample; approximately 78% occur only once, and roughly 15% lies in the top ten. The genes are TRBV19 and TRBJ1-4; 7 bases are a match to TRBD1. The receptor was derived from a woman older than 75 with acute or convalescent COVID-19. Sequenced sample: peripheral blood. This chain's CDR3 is CASNRQGGDEKLFF. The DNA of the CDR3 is TGTGCCAGTAACCGACAGGGCGGAGATGAAAAACTGTTTTTT.